Following are 21 T cell receptor beta chains from one sample sequenced in a study of Graves' ophthalmopathy and Graves' hyperthyroidism (dated by TCRdb to the late 2010s). Sequencing relied on an Illumina HiSeq 2000. TCR beta CDR3 regions were amplified from RNA transcripts for repertoire sequencing. HTBI primers and the Qiagen OneStep RT-PCR kit were used in a first-round RT-PCR, which was followed by a second-round multiplex PCR, size selection and purification. Using fastp trimming at Q25 and MiXCR clonotype assembly, TCRdb reanalyzed the public sequencing data and kept in-frame beta chains. Rows with one shared CDR3 protein collapse into an entry with the most common genes and DNA. The sample contains about 390,000 distinct CDR3 sequences, roughly 15% of them found a single time. Approximately 7% of the sample is in the top ten clones. The source material was peripheral blood. These receptors were collected from a woman under 30 with stable Graves' hyperthyroidism. Donor details come from another sample of the same person, matched by shared clones.

There are many counts of this clonotype. The J gene is TRBJ1-1, the V gene TRBV11-3; D is ambiguous. V lost 1 base, J lost 0 bases, and 24 bases lay in between. CDR3 length: 20 residues. CDR1 is SGHNT and CDR2 is YENEEA in the germline V gene. The CDR3 sequence is CASSLVRLAWYNNMNTEAFF. CDR3 nucleotide sequence: TGTGCCAGCAGCTTAGTGAGACTGGCGTGGTACAATAACATGAACACTGAAGCTTTCTTT.

This clonotype came up many times. J is TRBJ1-5 and V is TRBV6-2 or TRBV6-3; the D gene is possibly TRBD1 (5 bases). The germline V and J ends were trimmed by 1 base and 3 bases, with 10 bases remaining between them. CDR1 MNHEY and CDR2 SVGEGT come from the germline V gene. The CDR3 is 15 residues long. The CDR3 here is CASSYLSGFNQPQHF. The CDR3 DNA reads as TGTGCCAGCAGTTACTTGTCAGGGTTCAATCAGCCCCAGCATTTT.

At least ten counts were recorded for this clonotype. The chain couples TRBV18 to TRBJ2-5, with TRBD1 matching 7 bases. The germline V gene encodes CDR1 KGHSH and CDR2 LQKENI. The CDR3 covers 14 residues. V lost 2 bases to trimming and J lost 7 bases; unmatched junction nucleotides: 7. This CDR3 is CASSPSDRVGTQYF. In nucleotides, the CDR3 is TGTGCCAGCTCACCATCCGACAGGGTTGGGACCCAGTACTTC.

This clonotype was seen a few times. The genes are TRBV11-1 and TRBJ1-1, with 7 bases that match TRBD1. CDR1 and CDR2 (germline): SGHAT, FQDESV (reference sequence). V shed 5 bases, J shed 8 bases, and the junction held 8 bases outside the gene matches. The CDR3 sequence is 13 residues long. CDR3 amino acids: CASSHRGLHEAFF. As DNA, the CDR3 is TGTGCCAGCAGCCACAGGGGCCTTCACGAAGCTTTCTTT. The entire variable domain, with the rest obtained from reference TRBV11-1 and TRBJ1-1, is as follows: EAEVAQSPRYKITEKSQAVAFWCDPISGHATLYWYRQILGQGPELLVQFQDESVVDDSQLPKDRFSAERLKGVDSTLKIQPAELGDSAMYLCASSHRGLHEAFFGQGTRLTVV.

This clonotype has ten or more counts. The chain joins TRBV27 to TRBJ1-2; D perhaps matches TRBD1 (6 bases). The ends were cut back, 5 bases at V and 7 bases at J, with 23 bases in the middle. CDR1 and CDR2 (germline): MNHEY, SMNVEV (reference sequence). The CDR3 is 16 residues long. As DNA, the CDR3 is TGTGCCAGCAGTCTCAAGACAGGCACTCCCAGGGGTGGCTACACCTTC. Amino acids: CASSLKTGTPRGGYTF.

This clonotype was counted ten times or more. The chain recombines TRBV6-1 with TRBJ2-6; 7 positions agree with TRBD1. The trim removed 6 bases at V and 0 bases at J, leaving 2 bases unmatched. The germline CDR1 and CDR2 sequences are MNHNS and SASEGT. The CDR3 covers 15 residues. The CDR3 DNA reads TGTGCCAGCAGCACAGGGGACTCTGGGGCCAACGTCCTGACTTTC. This sequence encodes CASSTGDSGANVLTF.

There are many counts of this clonotype. V usage is TRBV27 and J usage is TRBJ1-1; D not certain. The germline V and J ends were trimmed by 7 bases and 4 bases, with 13 bases remaining between them. This CDR3 has 13 amino acids. Germline V lookup: CDR1 MNHEY, CDR2 SMNVEV (reference sequence). The CDR3 nucleotides are TGTGCCAGCATAAAGGGTCGGGGCACTGAAGCTTTCTTT. It codes for CASIKGRGTEAFF.

This clonotype was detected many times. This chain's CDR3 is CASWGGQGILWGYTF. CDR3 nucleotides: TGTGCCAGTTGGGGAGGACAGGGCATACTCTGGGGCTACACCTTC. The V and J genes are TRBV19 and TRBJ1-2; TRBD1 matches at 8 bases. The trim removed 8 bases at V and 8 bases at J, leaving 16 bases unmatched. In germline, CDR1 is LNHDA, CDR2 SQIVND (reference sequence). The CDR3 loop spans 15 amino acids.

This clonotype was seen just once. This could be a read error, since a much larger clone is one nucleotide away. The chain combines TRBV12-3 or TRBV12-4 with TRBJ1-2; D is uncertain. The CDR3 length is 14 residues. This CDR3 is CVSSLVNSNYGYSF. As DNA, the CDR3 is TGTGTCAGCAGTTTAGTCAATTCTAACTATGGCTACAGCTTC.

This clonotype was seen repeatedly, ten times or more. This chain links TRBV24-1 with TRBJ2-7; D is perhaps TRBD1 (6 bases). In germline, CDR1 is KGHDR, CDR2 SFDVKD. The V and J ends lost 6 bases and 5 bases respectively, with 19 bases between them. The CDR3 length is 15 residues. The CDR3 bases are TGTGCCACCAGTTCTTCCGGCAGGGGTGTAGACGAGCAGTACTTC. Encoded protein: CATSSSGRGVDEQYF.

In its sample, this clonotype was seen a few times. The V and J genes are TRBV6-1 and TRBJ1-1; D is uncertain. The CDR3 covers 12 residues. V lost 8 bases and J lost 5, with 12 bases in between. The germline V gene encodes CDR1 MNHNS and CDR2 SASEGT. The CDR3 DNA is TGTGCCAGCGGGCACTTTGGGACTGAAGCTTTCTTT. It yields the protein CASGHFGTEAFF.

This clonotype has a count of ten or more. This chain connects TRBV24-1 to TRBJ2-7, with 8 bases that match TRBD1. CDR1 and CDR2 from the germline V gene are KGHDR and SFDVKD. The trim removed 4 bases at V and 3 bases at J, leaving 1 base unmatched. The CDR3 is 13 residues long. CDR3 nucleotide sequence: TGTGCCACCAGTGAAACAGGGGGCTACGAGCAGTACTTC. This gives the protein CATSETGGYEQYF.

This clonotype was seen only a few times. V usage is TRBV24-1 and J usage is TRBJ2-1; TRBD2 agrees at 9 bases. The CDR3 contains 16 residues. The V gene end was trimmed by 3 bases and the J gene end by 2 bases; junction bases not matched to a gene: 4. Per the germline V gene, CDR1 is KGHDR and CDR2 is SFDVKD. The DNA of the CDR3 is TGTGCCACCAGTGATCCCGCTAGCGGGGCCTACAATGAGCAGTTCTTC. This codes for CATSDPASGAYNEQFF.

This clonotype was counted at least ten times. This chain links TRBV2 with TRBJ1-1; the match to TRBD1 covers 9 bases. The CDR3 runs 16 residues. The germline gives CDR1 SNHLY, CDR2 FYNNEI. J was trimmed by 1 base and V by 6 bases; bases with no gene match: 9. In nucleotides, the CDR3 is TGTGCCAGCAGCCTCTCGACAGGGGGGCCGAACACTGAAGCTTTCTTT. This gives the protein CASSLSTGGPNTEAFF.

The table lists this clonotype with many counts. The rearrangement joins TRBV29-1 to TRBJ1-1; TRBD1 might be the D (5 bases). Germline V gene lookup returns CDR1 SQVTM and CDR2 ANQGSEA. CDR3 length: 11 amino acids. Trimming took off 4 bases at V and 4 bases at J, with 7 bases between the two ends. The CDR3 DNA sequence: TGCAGCGTTGGGACAACCACTGAAGCTTTCTTT. Its protein is CSVGTTTEAFF.

This clonotype showed up just a few times. This sequence joins TRBV5-4 and TRBJ2-5, with 8 bases aligning to TRBD1. The CDR3 spans 13 residues. Germline lookup yields CDR1 SGHNT and CDR2 YYREEE (reference sequence). V gave up 1 base and J gave up 6 bases; unmatched junction bases: 2. CDR3 bases: TGTGCCAGCAGCTTGACAGGGGGAAAGACCCAGTACTTC. This gives the protein CASSLTGGKTQYF.

This clonotype was found many times. The genes are TRBV6-2 or TRBV6-3 and TRBJ2-7; perhaps TRBD2 as D (7 bases). With 3 bases removed from V and 2 bases from J, the gap between germline ends came to 20 bases. Germline lookup yields CDR1 MNHEY and CDR2 SVGEGT. CDR3 length: 17 residues. In DNA form, the CDR3 reads TGTGCCAGCAGTTATCAACTCTCGGGGGGCCGGCCCTACGAGCAGTACTTC. Translating it yields CASSYQLSGGRPYEQYF.

This clonotype was picked up a small number of times. The chain joins TRBV7-9 to TRBJ2-5; the D gene is possibly TRBD1 (5 bases). Trimming took 5 bases from V and 1 from J, leaving 14 bases between them. CDR1 is SEHNR and CDR2 is FQNEAQ in the germline V gene (reference sequence). The CDR3 runs to 15 residues. The CDR3 bases are TGTGCCAGCAGCCTTCTCCCAGGGTCCCAAGAGACCCAGTACTTC. Translating it yields CASSLLPGSQETQYF.

This clonotype was observed at least ten times. The V gene is TRBV6-2 or TRBV6-3, the J gene TRBJ1-6; possibly TRBD1 for D (6 bases). V was cut by 7 bases and J by 10 bases, with 20 bases left in between. Per the germline V gene, CDR1 is MNHEY and CDR2 is SVGEGT. CDR3 size: 15 residues. As DNA, the CDR3 is TGTGCCAGCACCCGCCCCCGGACAGTGCGGTCACCCCTCCACTTT. Amino acids: CASTRPRTVRSPLHF.

In its sample, this clonotype was seen many times. The CDR3 is CSARELAGAGETQYF. CDR3 coding DNA: TGCAGTGCTAGAGAACTAGCGGGGGCGGGGGAGACCCAGTACTTC. The chain carries TRBV20-1 and TRBJ2-5; 11 positions agree with TRBD2. Germline V gene sequence: CDR1 DFQATT, CDR2 SNEGSKA (reference sequence). The CDR3 covers 15 residues. Losses at the gene ends were 0 bases for V and 5 bases for J; bases not matched to a gene: 5.

This clonotype occurred many times. The V call is TRBV18, the J call TRBJ1-1, with a possible D match to TRBD1 (6 bases). The CDR3 is 14 residues long. V gave up 6 bases and J gave up 1 base, with 12 bases separating them. Germline lookup yields CDR1 KGHSH and CDR2 LQKENI. CDR3 residues: CASSLRTANTEAFF. CDR3 nucleotide sequence: TGTGCCAGCTCTCTCAGGACAGCGAACACTGAAGCTTTCTTT.